This TCR beta chain originates from a study of identical twins' blood T cells (dated by TCRdb to the early 2010s). Describing the broader study: Roughly 49 million Illumina reads were obtained across about twelve libraries, of which six were alpha-chain libraries and six were beta-chain libraries. To assess how genetics influences repertoire formation, the study used next-generation sequencing to compare the TCR alpha and beta chain repertoires of three pairs of monozygous twins.

For this chain, trimming is 6 bases at the V end and 0 bases at the J end, and the number of junction bases without a gene match is 9. The germline V gene encodes CDR1 KGHSH and CDR2 LQKENI. Measured from the cysteine to the phenylalanine, the CDR3 is 16 residues long. CDR3 DNA is the only sequence kept; it has 48 bases, read in frame from the first base. The protocol used for the library was 5' RACE. Sequencer: Illumina Genome Analyzer IIx. The RNA-based TCR cDNA libraries were made using a previously described protocol that was modified in several ways. Sample-specific barcodes were introduced on both ends of each TCR cDNA library during cDNA synthesis and amplification to prevent cross-contamination. Per the source publication's procedure: Each individual had between about 95,000 and nearly 550,000 identified clonotypes, and each library contained roughly 2.2 to 3.6 million CDR3-containing reads. After reads with improper barcode index combinations were thrown out, a cloneset for each library was built using the MiTCR software. While assembling CDR3 clonotypes, MiTCR filtered or rescued low-quality reads and corrected PCR and sequencing errors. Artificial out-of-frame clonotypes were mapped to in-frame sequences, with one indel allowed in the CDR3, and then removed. V and J gene usage similarity between donors was measured as Jensen-Shannon divergence divided by mean entropy. The raw public reads went through TCRdb reprocessing: fastp at Q25, MiXCR clone calling, in-frame beta chains kept. Rows merge per CDR3 protein into single entries with the most common DNA and genes. Clone size and V and J calls follow TCRdb, not the original study. This sample holds roughly 340,000 distinct CDR3 sequences; approximately 30% were observed only once. The ten most abundant clones make up roughly 5.5% of the sample.

This clonotype was counted only a few times. It lacks a known antigen. Within one base of it there is no much larger clone, and no base qualities were kept. The donors were six healthy women who made up three monozygous twin pairs. All three twin pairs had been reared together, and it was thought likely that the same infectious agents and vaccines had been met by these twin pairs. TCR cDNA libraries were prepared from RNA that had been isolated from peripheral blood mononuclear cells. Overall results and qualifications from the work: Validation by independent studies was stated to be required for the proposed role of the TCRalpha J segment in MHC recognition during thymic selection. Because the twins were reared together, environmental influences could not be excluded as an explanation for twin similarity. The number of shared CDR3 clonotypes between two donors was mainly determined by the product of their cloneset sizes, and twins did not clearly deviate from this trend. V gene usage was reported to be markedly more similar within twin pairs than between unrelated donors, even among non-selected out-of-frame TCRbeta clonotypes. Among the most abundant TCRbeta clonotypes, each donor shared more CDR3 sequences with her twin than with unrelated donors.

The clonotype was recovered from a woman aged 18 to 50 in good health. This receptor chain uses TRBV18 and TRBJ1-1, with 8 junctional bases fitting TRBD1. Material for sequencing was PBMCs. The nucleotide sequence is given as TGTGCCAGCTCCCCGACAGGGGACCTTATGAACACTGAAGCTTTCTTT. Its protein product is CASSPTGDLMNTEAFF. Supplemented by the reference TRBV18 and TRBJ1-1 proteins around the CDR3, the complete variable domain is NAGVMQNPRHLVRRRGQEARLRCSPMKGHSHVYWYRQLPEEGLKFMVYLQKENIIDESGMPKERFSAEFPKEGPSILRIQQVVRGDSAAYFCASSPTGDLMNTEAFFGQGTRLTVV.